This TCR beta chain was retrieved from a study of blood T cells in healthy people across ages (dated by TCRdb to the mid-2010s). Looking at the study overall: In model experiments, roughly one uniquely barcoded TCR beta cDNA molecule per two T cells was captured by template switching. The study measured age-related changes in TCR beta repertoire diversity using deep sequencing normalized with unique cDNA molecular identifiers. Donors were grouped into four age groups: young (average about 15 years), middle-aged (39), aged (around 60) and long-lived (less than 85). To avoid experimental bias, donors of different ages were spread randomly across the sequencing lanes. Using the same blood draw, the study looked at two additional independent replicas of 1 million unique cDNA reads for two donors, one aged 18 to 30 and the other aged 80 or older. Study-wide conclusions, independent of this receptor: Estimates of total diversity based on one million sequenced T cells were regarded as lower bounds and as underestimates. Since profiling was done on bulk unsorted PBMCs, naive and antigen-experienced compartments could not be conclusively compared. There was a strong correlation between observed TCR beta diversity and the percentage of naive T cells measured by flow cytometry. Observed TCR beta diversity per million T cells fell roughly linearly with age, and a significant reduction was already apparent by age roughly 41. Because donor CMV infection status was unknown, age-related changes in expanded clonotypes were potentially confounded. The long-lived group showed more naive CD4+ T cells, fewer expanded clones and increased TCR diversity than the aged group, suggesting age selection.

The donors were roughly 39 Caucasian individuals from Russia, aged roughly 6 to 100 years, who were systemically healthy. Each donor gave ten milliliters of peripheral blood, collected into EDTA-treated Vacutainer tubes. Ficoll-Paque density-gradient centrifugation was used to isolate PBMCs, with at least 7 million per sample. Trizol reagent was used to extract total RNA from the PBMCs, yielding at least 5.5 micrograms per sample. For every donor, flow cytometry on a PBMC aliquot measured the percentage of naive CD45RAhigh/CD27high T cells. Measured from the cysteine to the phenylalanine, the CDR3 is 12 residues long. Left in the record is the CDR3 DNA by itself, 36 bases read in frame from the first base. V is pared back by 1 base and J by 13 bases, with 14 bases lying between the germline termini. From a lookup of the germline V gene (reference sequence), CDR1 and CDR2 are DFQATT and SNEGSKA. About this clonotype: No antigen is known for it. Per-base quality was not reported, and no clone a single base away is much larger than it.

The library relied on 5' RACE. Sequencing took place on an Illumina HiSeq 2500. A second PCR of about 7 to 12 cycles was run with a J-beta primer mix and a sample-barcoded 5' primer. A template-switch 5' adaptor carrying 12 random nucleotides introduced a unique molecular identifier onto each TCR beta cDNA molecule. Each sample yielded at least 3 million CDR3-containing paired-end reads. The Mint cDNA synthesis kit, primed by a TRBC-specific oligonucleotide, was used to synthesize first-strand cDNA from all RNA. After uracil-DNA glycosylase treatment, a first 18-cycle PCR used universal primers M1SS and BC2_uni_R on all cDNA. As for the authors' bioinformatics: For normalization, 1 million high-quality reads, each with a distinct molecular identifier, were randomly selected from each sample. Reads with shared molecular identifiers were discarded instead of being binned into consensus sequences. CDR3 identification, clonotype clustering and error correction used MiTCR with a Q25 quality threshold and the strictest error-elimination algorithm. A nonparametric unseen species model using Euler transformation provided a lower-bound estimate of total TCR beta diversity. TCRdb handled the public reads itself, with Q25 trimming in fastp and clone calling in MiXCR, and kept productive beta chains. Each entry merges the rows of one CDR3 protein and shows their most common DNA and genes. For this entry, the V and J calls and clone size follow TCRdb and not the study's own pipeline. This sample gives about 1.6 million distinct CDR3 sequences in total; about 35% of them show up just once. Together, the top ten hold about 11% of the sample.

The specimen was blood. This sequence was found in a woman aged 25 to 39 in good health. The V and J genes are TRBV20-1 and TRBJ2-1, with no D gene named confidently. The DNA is TGCAGTGCTAGAGGAATAGCCGGGCCACAGTTCTTC. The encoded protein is CSARGIAGPQFF.